One and the same sample provided the 30 T cell receptor beta chains below, sequenced in a study of shared clonotypes between healthy human individuals. Naive CD8 cells lacked CD45RO and underwent positive selection for CCR7, leaving out terminally differentiated effector memory CD45RA+ cells. The table came from immunoSEQ multiplex PCR; TCRdb's copy has only in-frame clones and leaves some out. Here the sample spans around 2.1 million clones, just over 90% being singletons. The sample taken for sequencing was naive CD8+ T cells from PBMCs. These TCRs come from a man aged 18 to 29 in good health. Some clones in this sample may be carry-over from other donors' samples.

The rearrangement joins TRBV6-6 to TRBJ1-2, with 8 nucleotides matching TRBD1. This CDR3 contains 16 residues. Germline-derived CDR1 and CDR2 are MNHNY and SVGAGI (reference sequence). V lost 0 bases and J lost 2; bases outside the gene matches: 5. The chain's CDR3 is CASSYSPGQANYGYTF. CDR3 DNA sequence: TGTGCCAGCAGTTACTCACCGGGACAGGCCAACTATGGCTACACCTTC.

This clone is a singleton in its sample. The chain couples TRBV18 to TRBJ1-1; TRBD1 matches 12 bases. Per the germline V gene, CDR1 is KGHSH and CDR2 is LQKENI. The CDR3 loop spans 16 amino acids. J was trimmed by 4 bases and V by 8 bases; bases with no gene match: 11. The CDR3 nucleotides are TGTGCCAGCCGGGACAGGGGGCTATCAAGGGTCACTGAAGCTTTCTTT. This translates into CASRDRGLSRVTEAFF.

V gene TRBV7-9 combines with J gene TRBJ2-3; maybe TRBD2 (6 bases). The CDR3 consists of 17 residues. V dropped 0 bases and J dropped 4 bases, with 17 bases sitting between them. Germline assignment: CDR1 SEHNR and CDR2 FQNEAQ (reference sequence). CDR3 nucleotides: TGTGCCAGCAGCTTAGCGTCGGTAGCTTGGGGGGCAGATACGCAGTATTTT. This translates into CASSLASVAWGADTQYF.

The chain has TRBV7-6 and TRBJ1-4, with D perhaps TRBD1 (6 bases). Deletions cut 1 base from V and 6 bases from J, with 12 bases between. Germline loops: CDR1 SGHVS, CDR2 FNYEAQ. The CDR3 spans 15 residues. Here the CDR3 DNA reads TGTGCCAGCAGCTTAGGACGGGCAGGGGATGAAAAACTGTTTTTT. It codes for CASSLGRAGDEKLFF.

The chain is built from TRBV15 and TRBJ2-5; TRBD2 matches 10 bases. Germline V gives CDR1 LNHNV, CDR2 YYDKDF (reference sequence). This CDR3 spans 17 amino acids. V trimming: 0 bases; J trimming: 3 bases; junction bases outside the gene matches: 7. CDR3 loop: CATSRDRALAGEETQYF. The CDR3 DNA follows: TGTGCCACCAGCAGAGACCGGGCGCTAGCGGGAGAAGAGACCCAGTACTTC. Combining the CDR3 with reference TRBV15 and TRBJ2-5 gives the whole variable domain DAMVIQNPRYQVTQFGKPVTLSCSQTLNHNVMYWYQQKSSQAPKLLFHYYDKDFNNEADTPDNFQSRRPNTSFCFLDIRSPGLGDTAMYLCATSRDRALAGEETQYFGPGTRLLVL.

CDR3 nucleotides: TGTGCCAGCAGGTTCGGACTAGCGGGATCGGATACGCAGTATTTT. This sequence encodes CASRFGLAGSDTQYF. This sequence joins TRBV28 and TRBJ2-3; TRBD2 matches 12 bases. V gave up 6 bases and J gave up 6 bases; unmatched junction bases: 7. The germline V gene has CDR1 MDHEN and CDR2 SYDVKM. This CDR3 is 15 amino acids long. Together with reference TRBV28 and TRBJ2-3, the CDR3 gives the full variable domain: DVKVTQSSRYLVKRTGEKVFLECVQDMDHENMFWYRQDPGLGLRLIYFSYDVKMKEKGDIPEGYSVSREKKERFSLILESASTNQTSMYLCASRFGLAGSDTQYFGPGTRLTVL.

This clone has just one count. The rearrangement uses TRBV30 and TRBJ2-7, with TRBD1 as a possible D gene (5 bases). Trimming left V 2 bases short and J 3 bases short, with 8 bases between. The CDR3 totals 12 residues. Germline CDR1 GTSNPN, CDR2 SVGIG (reference sequence). The CDR3: CAWSLDSYEQYF. The CDR3, as DNA: TGTGCCTGGAGTCTCGACAGCTACGAGCAGTACTTC. Variable domain in full (rest from reference TRBV30 and TRBJ2-7): SQTIHQWPATLVQPVGSPLSLECTVEGTSNPNLYWYRQAAGRGLQLLFYSVGIGQISSEVPQNLSASRPQDRQFILSSKKLLLSDSGFYLCAWSLDSYEQYFGPGTRLTVT.

The genes are TRBV27 and TRBJ2-7; possible D gene TRBD1, 5 bases. V dropped 7 bases and J dropped 5 bases, with 18 bases sitting between them. Germline V gives CDR1 MNHEY, CDR2 SMNVEV (reference sequence). The CDR3 runs to 14 residues. CDR3 nucleotides: TGTGCCAGCAAACCAACAGGTCCTGGGGACGAGCAGTACTTC. Its protein is CASKPTGPGDEQYF.

This clone was observed once. The chain has TRBV11-3 and TRBJ2-5, with a weak D call TRBD2 (6 bases). CDR3 length: 16 residues. Trimming pared 5 bases from V and 5 bases from J, leaving 21 bases between. Germline V CDR1 and CDR2: SGHNT, YENEEA. Here the CDR3 reads CASSPHGSGVRETQYF. DNA of the CDR3: TGTGCCAGCAGCCCCCACGGTAGCGGAGTCAGGGAGACCCAGTACTTC. The variable domain in full, completed from reference TRBV11-3 and TRBJ2-5, reads EAGVVQSPRYKIIEKKQPVAFWCNPISGHNTLYWYLQNLGQGPELLIRYENEEAVDDSQLPKDRFSAERLKGVDSTLKIQPAELGDSAVYLCASSPHGSGVRETQYFGPGTRLLVL.

The chain carries TRBV7-9 and TRBJ2-5; D is perhaps TRBD2 (6 bases). The CDR3 length is 17 residues. The germline CDR1 and CDR2 sequences are SEHNR and FQNEAQ (reference sequence). The V end was cut by 0 bases, the J end by 5 bases, with 19 bases between. The CDR3 DNA reads TGTGCCAGCAGCTTAGCCACCCCGGGACTCTGGGAGGAGACCCAGTACTTC. This sequence encodes CASSLATPGLWEETQYF.

The V call is TRBV7-2, the J call TRBJ2-7, with D perhaps given as TRBD1 or TRBD2 (5 bases each). This CDR3 region has 14 residues. With 5 bases removed from V and 6 bases from J, the gap between germline ends came to 17 bases. The germline gives CDR1 SGHTA, CDR2 FQGNSA. The CDR3 nucleotides are TGTGCCAGCAGCCCTCGGGACGGTCCGGTCGAGCAGTACTTC. Amino acids: CASSPRDGPVEQYF. The whole variable domain, remainder taken from reference TRBV7-2 and TRBJ2-7, is GAGVSQSPSNKVTEKGKDVELRCDPISGHTALYWYRQSLGQGLEFLIYFQGNSAPDKSGLPSDRFSAERTGGSVSTLTIQRTQQEDSAVYLCASSPRDGPVEQYFGPGTRLTVT.

The J gene is TRBJ2-7, the V gene TRBV28, with D perhaps assigned TRBD1 or TRBD2 (5 bases each). Trimming removed 3 bases from V and 5 bases from J, with 17 bases in between. This CDR3 is built from 15 residues. In germline, CDR1 is MDHEN, CDR2 SYDVKM. The CDR3 sequence: CASSFYPGTMDEQYF. The CDR3, as DNA: TGTGCCAGCAGTTTTTATCCAGGGACGATGGACGAGCAGTACTTC.

This clone has only one observation. This chain uses TRBV7-6 with TRBJ1-1; 9 nucleotides match TRBD1. This CDR3 is 14 amino acids long. J was trimmed by 3 bases and V by 4 bases; bases with no gene match: 3. Per germline, CDR1 SGHVS and CDR2 FNYEAQ. CDR3 sequence reads: CASSSRQGDTEAFF. Here the CDR3 DNA reads TGTGCCAGCAGCTCTAGACAGGGGGACACTGAAGCTTTCTTT.

This rearrangement joins TRBV2 to TRBJ2-7; TRBD2 might be the D (6 bases). The germline gives CDR1 SNHLY, CDR2 FYNNEI. Trimming took off 2 bases at V and 3 bases at J, with 8 bases between the two ends. This CDR3 has 13 amino acids. CDR3 DNA: TGTGCCAGCAGTGAATTGGGGGGCTACGAGCAGTACTTC. Protein sequence: CASSELGGYEQYF.

The chain employs TRBV5-4 and TRBJ2-1; 8 bases are shared with TRBD2. V dropped 1 base and J dropped 6; count of bases not matched to a gene: 6. Germline V gene lookup returns CDR1 SGHNT and CDR2 YYREEE (reference sequence). The CDR3 totals 15 residues. The CDR3 loop reads CASSLPREGFNEQFF. CDR3 DNA: TGTGCCAGCAGCTTGCCCCGGGAGGGGTTCAATGAGCAGTTCTTC.

The chain combines TRBV29-1 with TRBJ2-7, with 12 bases matching TRBD2. CDR3 length: 14 amino acids. The ends lost 6 bases at V and 4 bases at J; junction bases unmatched: 7. Germline V lookup: CDR1 SQVTM, CDR2 ANQGSEA. The CDR3 region has the DNA TGCAGCGTCGGATTACTAGCGGGAGGATACGAGCAGTACTTC. It codes for CSVGLLAGGYEQYF.

The rearrangement joins TRBV27 to TRBJ2-1, with 7 bases aligning to TRBD1. CDR3 size: 16 residues. Germline CDR1 MNHEY, CDR2 SMNVEV (reference sequence). V was pared by 6 bases and J by 1 base, with 9 bases of the junction left unmatched. The CDR3, as DNA: TGTGCCAGCAGCGAAACCAGGGGACAGTCCTACAATGAGCAGTTCTTC. Protein: CASSETRGQSYNEQFF.

This chain joins TRBV5-6 and TRBJ2-7; 8 nucleotides agree with TRBD1. Germline V gene sequence: CDR1 SGHDT, CDR2 YYEEEE. The CDR3 runs to 14 residues. Losses at the gene ends were 1 base for V and 6 bases for J; bases not matched to a gene: 6. Here the CDR3 DNA reads TGTGCCAGCAGCTTGAGGGACAGGCGAGCCGAGCAGTACTTC. Protein product: CASSLRDRRAEQYF.

This rearrangement joins TRBV2 to TRBJ1-5; D is unresolved. The CDR3 runs to 14 residues. Trimming took 4 bases from V and 2 from J, leaving 9 bases between them. CDR1 and CDR2 (germline): SNHLY, FYNNEI. CDR3 nucleotide sequence: TGTGCCAGCAGTGTGAGGCAGGGCAATCAGCCCCAGCATTTT. It translates to CASSVRQGNQPQHF. Complete variable domain (other parts from reference TRBV2 and TRBJ1-5): EPEVTQTPSHQVTQMGQEVILRCVPISNHLYFYWYRQILGQKVEFLVSFYNNEISEKSEIFDDQFSVERPDGSNFTLKIRSTKLEDSAMYFCASSVRQGNQPQHFGDGTRLSIL.

This chain's CDR3 is CASSVRLAGARDTQYF. DNA of the CDR3: TGTGCCAGCAGCGTCCGACTAGCGGGGGCCCGGGATACGCAGTATTTT. The chain has TRBV7-9 and TRBJ2-3; 12 nucleotides match TRBD2. The CDR3 consists of 16 residues. Germline loops: CDR1 SEHNR, CDR2 FQNEAQ (reference sequence). V was clipped by 5 bases and J by 6 bases; unmatched bases: 9.

The chain links TRBV28 to TRBJ1-5; D remains unclear. Germline CDR1 is MDHEN and CDR2 is SYDVKM. The CDR3 runs to 14 residues. V was pared by 6 bases and J by 6 bases, with 15 bases between. The CDR3: CASRPGLETQPQHF. The CDR3 nucleotides read TGTGCCAGCAGACCGGGCCTCGAAACTCAGCCCCAGCATTTT. Full variable domain (rest looked up from reference TRBV28 and TRBJ1-5): DVKVTQSSRYLVKRTGEKVFLECVQDMDHENMFWYRQDPGLGLRLIYFSYDVKMKEKGDIPEGYSVSREKKERFSLILESASTNQTSMYLCASRPGLETQPQHFGDGTRLSIL.

The genes are TRBV27 and TRBJ2-2; D is perhaps TRBD1 or TRBD2 (5 bases each). V lost 5 bases to trimming and J lost 2 bases, with 15 bases between them. CDR1 is MNHEY, CDR2 SMNVEV, per germline (reference sequence). The CDR3 extends over 16 amino acids. DNA of the CDR3: TGTGCCAGCAGTCCCGGGACCTTATCAAACACCGGGGAGCTGTTTTTT. It is translated as CASSPGTLSNTGELFF.

V gene TRBV29-1 combines with J gene TRBJ2-2; D gene unclear. Germline V gene data show CDR1 as SQVTM and CDR2 as ANQGSEA. This CDR3 is 12 amino acids long. Between the trimmed V and J ends, which lost 4 bases and 6 bases, there was a span of 9 bases. CDR3 sequence: CSVVQESGELFF. For the CDR3, the DNA is TGCAGCGTTGTTCAGGAGTCCGGGGAGCTGTTTTTT.

The chain employs TRBV11-3 and TRBJ2-7; the D gene is possibly TRBD2 (5 bases). This CDR3 contains 13 residues. V shed 5 bases and J shed 3 bases, with 11 bases lying between them. CDR1 is SGHNT, CDR2 YENEEA, per germline. CDR3 nucleotide sequence: TGTGCCAGCAGCCGGGGAGTTCGCTACGAGCAGTACTTC. This translates into CASSRGVRYEQYF.

DNA for the CDR3: TGTGCCATCAGGCGGGGGGAGTCAGGGGGCGACGAGCAGTACTTC. This codes for CAIRRGESGGDEQYF. V gene TRBV10-3 combines with J gene TRBJ2-7; either TRBD1 or TRBD2 may supply D (8 bases each). Trimming pared 6 bases from V and 5 bases from J, leaving 20 bases between. Germline V gene lookup returns CDR1 ENHRY and CDR2 SYGVKD. The CDR3 sequence is 15 residues long.

This chain joins TRBV6-6 and TRBJ2-2; possible D gene TRBD2, 5 bases. CDR1 is MNHNY, CDR2 SVGAGI, per germline (reference sequence). V dropped 7 bases and J dropped 4 bases, with 13 bases sitting between them. CDR3 length: 14 amino acids. CDR3 loop: CASTQARGTGELFF. In DNA form, the CDR3 reads TGTGCCAGCACCCAGGCCCGGGGCACCGGGGAGCTGTTTTTT.

Only a few counts were recorded for this clone. In this CDR3 the conserved last residue, phenylalanine or tryptophan, is missing, so a read error is likely. Because the CDR3's place on the DNA is in doubt, the DNA is left out and the CDR3 is given as listed by TCRdb. The V call is TRBV5-6, the J call TRBJ2-7; the DNA was not used to check the table's D call, TRBD1. The CDR3 is 12 amino acids in total, end residues counted. Germline values: CDR1 SGHDT, CDR2 YYEEEE. This CDR3 is CASSLRFGRDAL.

The rearrangement joins TRBV5-1 to TRBJ1-6; D is undetermined. CDR3 length: 13 amino acids. Looked up from germline, CDR1 is SGHRS and CDR2 is YFSETQ. Trimming cost V 0 bases and J 13 bases, with 11 bases left between them. The CDR3 DNA reads as TGCGCCAGCAGCTTGGATGGAGCCTCGCCCCTCCACTTT. Its translation: CASSLDGASPLHF. The variable domain in full, completed from reference TRBV5-1 and TRBJ1-6, reads KAGVTQTPRYLIKTRGQQVTLSCSPISGHRSVSWYQQTPGQGLQFLFEYFSETQRNKGNFPGRFSGRQFSNSRSEMNVSTLELGDSALYLCASSLDGASPLHFGNGTRLTVT.

This clone has just a few counts. Other nucleotide sequences in the sample specify the same CDR3. CDR3 in amino acids: CASSLGDYEQYF. In DNA form, the CDR3 reads TGTGCCAGCAGCTTGGGGGACTACGAGCAGTACTTC. The V gene is TRBV7-9, the J gene TRBJ2-7, with D perhaps TRBD1 or TRBD2 (5 bases each). Germline V gene data show CDR1 as SEHNR and CDR2 as FQNEAQ (reference sequence). V lost 3 bases and J 3 bases, leaving 6 bases between the germline ends. The CDR3 loop spans 12 amino acids. Full variable domain (missing parts from reference TRBV7-9 and TRBJ2-7): DTGVSQNPRHKITKRGQNVTFRCDPISEHNRLYWYRQTLGQGPEFLTYFQNEAQLEKSRLLSDRFSAERPKGSFSTLEIQRTEQGDSAMYLCASSLGDYEQYFGPGTRLTVT.

The chain recombines TRBV28 with TRBJ2-5; weak D call: TRBD2 (6 bases). The J call may be in error: the DNA end matches TRBJ2-7 better. Germline CDR1 reads MDHEN; CDR2 reads SYDVKM. The CDR3 extends over 13 amino acids. CDR3 residues: CASSFAGRYEQYF. The CDR3, as DNA: TGTGCCAGCAGTTTCGCGGGGAGGTACGAGCAGTACTTC.